Given below is one T cell receptor (beta chain) in context. Its antigen is not known. One base away lies a much larger clone, so this may be a sequencing read error. This specimen belongs to a study of T-cell reconstitution after alpha-beta-depleted transplantation in children. Study-wide results and limits: It was newly produced T cells that mostly accounted for T-cell counts and diversity one year after transplant. After transplant, at about two months, alpha-beta T cells were reportedly derived from several hundred expanded graft clones. There were some patients whose high TCRbeta diversity at day 60 came from surviving recipient T cells and thymic progenitors.

This CDR3 has 13 amino acids. V dropped 8 bases and J dropped 4 bases, with 11 bases sitting between them. Per the germline V gene, CDR1 is MNHNS and CDR2 is SASEGT. Using unique molecular identifiers, the investigators prepared the TCRbeta library. TCRdb called the PCR reads again in MiXCR, with one record for every CDR3 protein. The sample records approximately 500,000 distinct CDR3 sequences, over 9.5% being singletons. The sequence derives from a child under 10 years old with inherited bone marrow failure, due to receive a stem cell transplant. This chain joins TRBV6-1 and TRBJ2-2, with a possible D match to TRBD1 (6 bases). Specimen: PBMCs, collected before TCRalphabeta/CD19-depleted stem cell transplant. The CDR3 reads CASGGGSTGELFF. The CDR3 DNA reads as TGTGCCAGCGGGGGCGGGTCCACCGGGGAGCTGTTTTTT.